The 27 T cell receptor beta chains reported below all come from one sample, sequenced in a study of chemoradiotherapy in HPV16-positive cancers. The protocol was immunoSEQ multiplex PCR, while the TCRdb copy is restricted to in-frame clones and leaves out a portion. Seen here are over 9,000 clones, roughly nine tenths observed once, and the top ten hold about 12%. The sequenced sample was blood, obtained from a patient who underwent chemoradiotherapy. The receptor set was obtained from a human donor with HPV-associated anogenital cancer.

The chain joins TRBV7-2 to TRBJ1-3, with TRBD1 as a possible D gene (6 bases). V dropped 5 bases and J dropped 0 bases, with 17 bases sitting between them. Germline V lookup: CDR1 SGHTA, CDR2 FQGNSA. The CDR3 has 17 amino acids. Here the CDR3 reads CASSRDTRGISGNTIYF. The CDR3 coding sequence is TGTGCCAGCAGCCGCGACACGAGGGGGATCTCTGGAAACACCATATATTTT.

This chain links TRBV5-1 with TRBJ1-2, with D unclear. The CDR3 covers 14 residues. The V gene lost 4 bases and the J gene lost 5 bases, with 15 bases spanning the gap. Germline V gene sequence: CDR1 SGHRS, CDR2 YFSETQ. The CDR3 bases are TGCGCCAGCAGCCGGGAGGAGGAAAAATATGGCTACACCTTC. This gives the protein CASSREEEKYGYTF. The full variable domain, rest sourced from reference TRBV5-1 and TRBJ1-2, is KAGVTQTPRYLIKTRGQQVTLSCSPISGHRSVSWYQQTPGQGLQFLFEYFSETQRNKGNFPGRFSGRQFSNSRSEMNVSTLELGDSALYLCASSREEEKYGYTFGSGTRLTVV.

The V and J genes are TRBV7-2 and TRBJ1-2, with a weak D call TRBD1 (5 bases). Germline loops: CDR1 SGHTA, CDR2 FQGNSA. The length of the CDR3 is 12 residues. V was clipped by 2 bases and J by 7 bases, with 8 bases between them. CDR3 sequence reads: CASSLSGGGYTF. CDR3 nucleotides: TGTGCCAGCAGCTTAAGCGGGGGTGGCTACACCTTC.

V and J are TRBV21-1 and TRBJ1-2. TRBV21-1 is a recognized pseudogene. The CDR3 has 16 amino acids. The CDR3 DNA is TGTGCCAGCAGCAAAGGTCCGGCCCTAGCTAACTATGGCTACACCTTC. This gives the protein CASSKGPALANYGYTF.

The chain uses TRBV11-3 and TRBJ1-2, with D perhaps TRBD1 (5 bases). Germline CDR1 and CDR2: SGHNT and YENEEA. CDR3 length equals 18 residues. Trimming took 5 bases from V and 4 from J, leaving 26 bases between them. CDR3: CASSPAYARFRGPYGYTF. CDR3 in DNA: TGTGCCAGCAGCCCTGCCTACGCCCGGTTTCGGGGACCCTATGGCTACACCTTC.

J is TRBJ1-1 and V is TRBV28, with D unclear. The germline V gene encodes CDR1 MDHEN and CDR2 SYDVKM. The V gene lost 5 bases and the J gene lost 6 bases, with 19 bases spanning the gap. CDR3 length: 15 amino acids. The CDR3 coding sequence is TGTGCCAGCAGTGGTCCCGGAGGCCGGGAGGCTGAAGCTTTCTTT. Translated, it gives CASSGPGGREAEAFF.

The chain carries TRBV29-1 and TRBJ1-2; TRBD1 agrees at 12 bases. J lost 7 bases, V lost 0 bases, and 9 bases had no gene match. Germline V gene lookup returns CDR1 SQVTM and CDR2 ANQGSEA. The CDR3 is 16 amino acids. DNA of the CDR3: TGCAGCGTTGAAGATACCGGGACAGGGGGCGTCGGTGGCTACACCTTC. Its protein product is CSVEDTGTGGVGGYTF.

The V gene is TRBV30, the J gene TRBJ1-2, with D possibly matching TRBD1 (6 bases). The CDR3 loop spans 13 amino acids. Trimming left V 2 bases short and J 4 bases short, with 11 bases between. Germline V gene lookup returns CDR1 GTSNPN and CDR2 SVGIG (reference sequence). This CDR3 is CAWSPQTGYGYTF. CDR3 DNA sequence: TGTGCCTGGAGTCCACAGACAGGCTATGGCTACACCTTC.

The chain couples TRBV29-1 to TRBJ2-7; a possible D gene is TRBD1 (5 bases). CDR3 length: 13 residues. Germline lookup yields CDR1 SQVTM and CDR2 ANQGSEA. V was pared by 2 bases and J by 3 bases, with 11 bases between. The CDR3 sequence: CSVESAQGYEQYF. The DNA of the CDR3 is TGCAGCGTTGAATCGGCCCAGGGCTACGAGCAGTACTTC.

V and J are TRBV9 and TRBJ2-2; D is possibly TRBD1 (6 bases). This CDR3 spans 18 amino acids. Germline loops: CDR1 SGDLS, CDR2 YYNGEE. The V end lost 0 bases, the J end lost 5 bases, and 20 bases lay between the germline ends. The CDR3 DNA sequence: TGTGCCAGCAGCGTAGAAGGACACCTAAGAGGGGGTACCGGGGAGCTGTTTTTT. Its protein product is CASSVEGHLRGGTGELFF. The full variable domain, rest sourced from reference TRBV9 and TRBJ2-2, is DSGVTQTPKHLITATGQRVTLRCSPRSGDLSVYWYQQSLDQGLQFLIQYYNGEERAKGNILERFSAQQFPDLHSELNLSSLELGDSALYFCASSVEGHLRGGTGELFFGEGSRLTVL.

This chain joins TRBV6-1 and TRBJ2-5, with TRBD1 matching 8 bases. Looked up from germline, CDR1 is MNHNS and CDR2 is SASEGT. This CDR3 has 16 amino acids. After removal of 0 bases from V and 4 bases from J, the junction contained 7 bases not matched to a gene. The CDR3 region has the DNA TGTGCCAGCAGTGAAGCTGAAGGACAGGGTGGAGAGACCCAGTACTTC. This translates into CASSEAEGQGGETQYF.

The CDR3 region has the DNA TGTGCCAGCCGGACTAGCAACAATGAGCAGTTCTTC. Its protein is CASRTSNNEQFF. The chain employs TRBV5-4 and TRBJ2-1; 8 bases fit TRBD2. V dropped 7 bases and J dropped 5; count of bases not matched to a gene: 2. This CDR3 has 12 amino acids. From germline, CDR1 is SGHNT and CDR2 YYREEE (reference sequence).

The rearrangement joins TRBV7-2 to TRBJ2-2; 7 bases are shared with TRBD2. With V trimmed by 6 bases and J by 8 bases, 9 bases remained unmatched. The CDR3 sequence is 14 residues long. CDR1 SGHTA and CDR2 FQGNSA come from the germline V gene. The CDR3 nucleotides are TGTGCCAGCAGTCGTCCGGACGGGAGGGGGGAGCTGTTTTTT. Its translation: CASSRPDGRGELFF.

The chain is built from TRBV5-4 and TRBJ2-7; D is unresolved. The V end lost 0 bases, the J end lost 5 bases, and 9 bases lay between the germline ends. This CDR3 is 13 amino acids long. Germline assignment: CDR1 SGHNT and CDR2 YYREEE (reference sequence). The CDR3 DNA sequence: TGTGCCAGCAGCTTGGGTAGCCGCCACGAGCAGTACGTC. It specifies CASSLGSRHEQYV.

The chain joins TRBV4-3 to TRBJ2-1; D gene unclear. The CDR3 covers 14 residues. In germline, CDR1 is LGHNA, CDR2 YSLEER. V was clipped by 0 bases and J by 6 bases, with 9 bases between them. Here the CDR3 reads CASSQESWGNEQFF. As DNA, the CDR3 is TGCGCCAGCAGCCAAGAATCCTGGGGCAATGAGCAGTTCTTC.

V gene TRBV5-1 combines with J gene TRBJ1-1; D is undetermined. Trimming cost V 5 bases and J 4 bases, with 18 bases left between them. This CDR3 region has 15 residues. CDR1 is SGHRS and CDR2 is YFSETQ in the germline V gene. This CDR3 is CASRGTAGPTTEAFF. The CDR3, as DNA: TGCGCCAGCAGAGGTACAGCTGGACCGACCACTGAAGCTTTCTTT.

The CDR3 DNA is TGTGCCAGCTCACCAACCGGCCAGGACTATGGCTACACCTTC. It is translated as CASSPTGQDYGYTF. This rearrangement joins TRBV18 to TRBJ1-2; D unresolved. Between the trimmed V and J ends, which lost 2 bases and 3 bases, there was a span of 10 bases. Germline lookup yields CDR1 KGHSH and CDR2 LQKENI. This CDR3 is built from 14 residues.

The gene calls are TRBV7-6 and TRBJ1-6, with 9 bases aligning to TRBD1. Per the germline V gene, CDR1 is SGHVS and CDR2 is FNYEAQ. This CDR3 is built from 18 residues. V trimming: 1 base; J trimming: 0 bases; junction bases outside the gene matches: 4. As DNA, the CDR3 is TGTGCCAGCAGCTTAGGGGAGACAGGGGGCTCCTATAATTCACCCCTCCACTTT. Residues: CASSLGETGGSYNSPLHF.

The V call is TRBV2, the J call TRBJ2-1; D ambiguous. With 10 bases removed from V and 8 bases from J, the gap between germline ends came to 12 bases. Germline V gene lookup returns CDR1 SNHLY and CDR2 FYNNEI. This CDR3 comprises 11 residues. Here the CDR3 DNA reads TGTGCCAAGGGAATTGGGGATGAGCAGTTCTTC. Amino acid sequence: CAKGIGDEQFF.

The J gene is TRBJ2-2, the V gene TRBV29-1, with D tentatively TRBD1 (6 bases). CDR3 length equals 14 residues. Per germline, CDR1 SQVTM and CDR2 ANQGSEA. V lost 7 bases and J 2 bases, leaving 14 bases between the germline ends. CDR3 in amino acids: CSALWDTNTGELFF. Written as DNA, the CDR3 is TGCAGCGCGCTGTGGGACACTAACACCGGGGAGCTGTTTTTT.

The genes are TRBV19 and TRBJ1-3, with a tentative D call TRBD1 (5 bases). This CDR3 has 13 amino acids. Trimming took off 6 bases at V and 5 bases at J, with 11 bases between the two ends. From germline, CDR1 is LNHDA and CDR2 SQIVND (reference sequence). The DNA for the CDR3 is TGTGCCAGTAGCGGGACTGCTAGAAACACCATATATTTT. As protein: CASSGTARNTIYF.

The V call is TRBV11-3, the J call TRBJ2-4, with D hard to call. This CDR3 is built from 13 residues. V lost 0 bases, J lost 7 bases, and 7 bases lay in between. CDR1 SGHNT and CDR2 YENEEA come from the germline V gene. The CDR3 coding sequence is TGTGCCAGCAGCTTAGATCACGGCAACATTCAGTACTTC. It is translated as CASSLDHGNIQYF.

The rearrangement uses TRBV7-9 and TRBJ1-1; TRBD1 matches at 8 bases. The CDR3 runs 16 residues. J lost 0 bases, V lost 0 bases, and 3 bases had no gene match. Germline assignment: CDR1 SEHNR and CDR2 FQNEAQ (reference sequence). The CDR3 is CASSLARTGMNTEAFF. The CDR3 nucleotides are TGTGCCAGCAGCTTAGCCCGGACAGGGATGAACACTGAAGCTTTCTTT.

This chain uses TRBV10-1 with TRBJ2-1, with TRBD2 identical over 7 bases. Trimming took 6 bases from V and 7 from J; bases not matched to a gene: 6. The V gene's germline CDR1 is WNHNN and CDR2 SYGVQD (reference sequence). The CDR3 loop spans 13 amino acids. The CDR3 here is CASSGLGRNEQFF. CDR3 coding DNA: TGCGCCAGCAGCGGACTAGGCCGAAATGAGCAGTTCTTC.

V usage is TRBV4-1 and J usage is TRBJ2-7; D gene ambiguous. Germline CDR1 and CDR2: MGHRA and YSYEKL. The CDR3 runs 13 residues. Trimming took 3 bases from V and 0 from J, leaving 6 bases between them. This CDR3 reads CASSQESSYEQYV. The CDR3 region has the DNA TGCGCCAGCAGCCAGGAGAGCTCCTACGAGCAGTACGTC.

V usage is TRBV6-5 and J usage is TRBJ1-5; TRBD1 aligns across 7 bases. The trim removed 5 bases at V and 6 bases at J, leaving 7 bases unmatched. The CDR3 spans 14 residues. From germline, CDR1 is MNHEY and CDR2 SVGAGI. CDR3 region: CASSKNRGRQPQHF. In DNA form, the CDR3 reads TGTGCCAGCAGTAAGAACAGGGGCCGTCAGCCCCAGCATTTT.

The V call is TRBV27, the J call TRBJ1-4; D unresolved. Trimming pared 1 base from V and 3 bases from J, leaving 9 bases between. Germline values: CDR1 MNHEY, CDR2 SMNVEV (reference sequence). The CDR3 has 15 amino acids. This chain's CDR3 is CASSLFRGSNEKLFF. The CDR3 DNA follows: TGTGCCAGCAGTTTATTTCGGGGTTCTAATGAAAAACTGTTTTTT.